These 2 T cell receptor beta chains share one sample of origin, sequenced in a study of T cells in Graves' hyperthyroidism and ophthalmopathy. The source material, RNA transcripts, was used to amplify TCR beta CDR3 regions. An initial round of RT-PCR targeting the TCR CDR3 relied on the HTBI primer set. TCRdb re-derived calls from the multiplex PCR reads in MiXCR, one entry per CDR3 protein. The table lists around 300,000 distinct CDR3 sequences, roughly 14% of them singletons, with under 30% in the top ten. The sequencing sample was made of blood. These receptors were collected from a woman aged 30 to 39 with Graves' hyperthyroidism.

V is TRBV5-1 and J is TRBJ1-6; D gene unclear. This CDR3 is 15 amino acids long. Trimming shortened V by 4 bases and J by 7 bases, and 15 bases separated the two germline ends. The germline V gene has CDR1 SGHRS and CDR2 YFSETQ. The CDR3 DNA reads TGCGCCAGCAGCGAAACTCACCCGGGGAATTCACCCCTCCACTTT. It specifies CASSETHPGNSPLHF. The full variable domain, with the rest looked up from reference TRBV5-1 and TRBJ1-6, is KAGVTQTPRYLIKTRGQQVTLSCSPISGHRSVSWYQQTPGQGLQFLFEYFSETQRNKGNFPGRFSGRQFSNSRSEMNVSTLELGDSALYLCASSETHPGNSPLHFGNGTRLTVT.

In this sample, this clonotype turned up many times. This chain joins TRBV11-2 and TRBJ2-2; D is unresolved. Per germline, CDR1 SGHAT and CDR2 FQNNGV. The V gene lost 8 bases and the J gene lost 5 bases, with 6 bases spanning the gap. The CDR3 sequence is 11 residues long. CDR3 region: CASGRTGELFF. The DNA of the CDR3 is TGTGCCAGCGGTCGGACCGGGGAGCTGTTTTTT.